The present entry profiles one TCR beta chain with its context. This clone has only one observation. Its recognized antigen is unknown. The record has no base qualities; no much larger clone is one base away. The V end gives up 6 bases and the J end 7 bases, leaving 6 bases in the junction not matched to a gene. CDR1 and CDR2 are drawn from the germline V gene: MNHEY, SVGAGI. From the cysteine through the phenylalanine, the CDR3 covers 13 amino acids. The entry retains the CDR3 DNA only, 39 bases that are in frame from base 1. The source of the sample is a study of CD8+ T cells in alopecia areata (dated by TCRdb to the late 2010s). As for the study more broadly: Treated patients were enrolled in an open-label pilot trial of oral tofacitinib, 5 to 10 mg twice daily, for moderate-to-severe alopecia areata. The study used high-throughput TCRbeta sequencing to examine T cell clonal expansion in alopecia areata, in both the C3H/HeJ mouse model and human patients. Scalp clonality was compared across normal scalp (n=4), patchy alopecia areata scalp (n=8), and alopecia totalis/universalis scalp (n=8). Scalp tissue and sorted CD4+ and CD8+ peripheral blood T cells from patchy and totalis/universalis alopecia areata patients and from healthy controls were covered by human TCRbeta sequencing. RNA was obtained with the PAXgene miRNA kit for fixed scalp, the miRNeasy kit for PBMCs, and the RNeasy kit for mouse skin. Tofacitinib-treated patients had biopsies at baseline and at 4 and 24 weeks of treatment, with a later scalp biopsy in several patients. Tofacitinib was administered for 6 to 18 months, and 6 months of follow-up off drug were then conducted to assess delayed response and recurrence. Amplification of TCRbeta CDR3 regions was done by immunoSEQ multiplex PCR using 35 Vbeta forward primers and 13 Jbeta reverse primers. The SALT score, which quantifies the percentage of affected scalp surface area, was used to measure disease severity in treated patients.

The library was obtained by the immunoSEQ multiplex PCR assay. RNA was extracted from all samples and reverse transcribed into cDNA, which served as template for TCR sequencing. SuperScript III was used for first-strand cDNA synthesis, primed with a 2:1 mix of oligo-dT and random hexamers. A synthetic immune receptor repertoire was used to measure amplification bias, and any remaining bias was corrected computationally. Regarding the original processing steps: Raw reads were preprocessed for error removal, and CDR3 was defined according to IMGT conventions as running from the conserved cysteine to phenylalanine. To get clonality, Shannon entropy was normalized by log2 of the number of productive unique TCRs and the result was subtracted from 1. Whether each scalp clone was CD4 or CD8 was inferred by checking scalp TCRbeta sequences against the CD4 and CD8 repertoires from sorted blood. TCRdb retrieved this table from immuneACCESS and kept in-frame rearrangements only. Not all clones are present; in checked studies, unresolved V genes account for under half, and no reason is known for the remainder. The DNA was the basis for D and trimming; V, J and clone size are from that table. The sample table records roughly 220,000 clones; approximately 67% of these occur just once. The top ten clonotypes cover 1.2% of the sample.

What this sample's treatment or condition label stands for: oral pan-JAK inhibitor, 5-10 mg twice daily. Lesional scalp punch biopsies and peripheral blood were obtained from alopecia areata patients. PBMCs were isolated by density centrifugation and stained for CD3, CD4 and CD8, after which CD4+ and CD8+ T cells were sorted on a FACSAria. General study outcomes and caveats: Because the treated cohort was small and had just a single nonresponder, larger studies are needed to establish links between baseline CD8+ expansion and response. During tofacitinib treatment, many expanded lesional clones remained in scalp and blood, and this persistence may partly explain relapse after treatment is stopped. Scalp clonality and the number of expanded CD8+ clones among the top 100 scalp clones were significantly decreased by tofacitinib. Higher clonality and more expanded CD8+ clones were observed in lesional scalp than in normal scalp, particularly in alopecia totalis/universalis, a finding suggestive of antigenic drive. Compared with mice, TCR sequences shared between patients were less clear, possibly partly because of HLA diversity across the patient population. Scalp TCR repertoire analysis is complicated because resident alphabeta T cells in normal human skin are also sequenced, whereas mouse skin is dominated by gammadelta T cells.

The sample consisted of CD4+ T cells sorted from blood, taken at week 44, from a patient treated with tofacitinib. This receptor chain uses TRBV6-5 and TRBJ1-2; 9 bases in the junction line up with TRBD1. The source of this sequence is a human donor with alopecia areata. The CDR3: CASRSGTGSGYTF. The DNA sequence is TGTGCCAGCAGGTCCGGGACAGGGAGTGGCTACACCTTC.